The 29 T cell receptor beta chains below were found in one sample sequenced in a study of cytomegalovirus exposure and HLA in healthy donors. The PCR was carried out with 60 Vbeta primers and 13 Jbeta primers. The repertoire was sequenced with immunoSEQ multiplex PCR; TCRdb's copy has only in-frame clones and lacks some. The sample's table shows fewer than 150,000 clones. The material sequenced was PBMCs. All receptors come from a woman in her sixties in good health and CMV-seronegative.

The V gene is TRBV19, the J gene TRBJ2-3, with 9 bases fitting TRBD1. V lost 5 bases to trimming and J lost 14 bases; unmatched junction nucleotides: 8. Germline V lookup: CDR1 LNHDA, CDR2 SQIVND (reference sequence). The CDR3 contains 12 residues. CDR3 bases: TGTGCCAGTAGTTTCCGGACAGGGGACCTGTATTTT. Protein product: CASSFRTGDLYF.

This chain links TRBV10-3 with TRBJ2-7, with 8 bases lining up with TRBD1. The V gene end was trimmed by 9 bases and the J gene end by 0 bases; junction bases not matched to a gene: 4. Germline values: CDR1 ENHRY, CDR2 SYGVKD. The CDR3 loop spans 13 amino acids. The CDR3 region is CAIRTGSSYEQYF. The CDR3 region has the DNA TGTGCCATTAGGACAGGGTCCTCCTACGAGCAGTACTTC.

The V call is TRBV2, the J call TRBJ2-1; TRBD1 is a possible D gene (5 bases). CDR1 and CDR2 from the germline V gene are SNHLY and FYNNEI. Deletions cut 4 bases from V and 0 bases from J, with 7 bases between. This CDR3 contains 14 residues. This CDR3 reads CASSVQGSYNEQFF. CDR3 in DNA: TGTGCCAGCAGTGTGCAGGGCTCCTACAATGAGCAGTTCTTC.

This chain joins TRBV29-1 and TRBJ1-2; D is unresolved. This CDR3 spans 13 amino acids. V lost 7 bases and J 2 bases, leaving 14 bases between the germline ends. Per germline, CDR1 SQVTM and CDR2 ANQGSEA. CDR3 residues: CSATGNSNYGYTF. The CDR3 bases are TGCAGCGCAACCGGGAACAGCAACTATGGCTACACCTTC. Combining the CDR3 with reference TRBV29-1 and TRBJ1-2 gives the whole variable domain SAVISQKPSRDICQRGTSLTIQCQVDSQVTMMFWYRQQPGQSLTLIATANQGSEATYESGFVIDKFPISRPNLTFSTLTVSNMSPEDSSIYLCSATGNSNYGYTFGSGTRLTVV.

This chain links TRBV5-8 with TRBJ1-5; 8 bases fit TRBD1. The CDR3 is 15 amino acids. Germline CDR1 SGHTS, CDR2 YDEGEE. With V trimmed by 3 bases and J by 1 base, 3 bases remained unmatched. CDR3 sequence: CASSSRDRSNQPQHF. The CDR3 bases are TGTGCCAGCAGCTCTAGGGACAGGAGCAATCAGCCCCAGCATTTT. The variable domain in full, with the rest retrieved from reference TRBV5-8 and TRBJ1-5, is EAGVTQSPTHLIKTRGQQATLRCSPISGHTSVYWYQQALGLGLQFLLWYDEGEERNRGNFPPRFSGRQFPNYSSELNVNALELEDSALYLCASSSRDRSNQPQHFGDGTRLSIL.

V is TRBV6-6 and J is TRBJ2-3; 7 nucleotides line up with TRBD2. The CDR3 extends over 14 amino acids. Germline V gives CDR1 MNHNY, CDR2 SVGAGI (reference sequence). Unmatched junction bases numbered 5, after V lost 6 bases and J lost 2 bases. The CDR3 DNA follows: TGTGCCAGCAGGACTAGCCCTTACACAGATACGCAGTATTTT. Its protein is CASRTSPYTDTQYF.

On this clone itself: One end of the junction varies from germline; a read error may be responsible. The chain links TRBV5-1 to TRBJ2-7; D uncertain. CDR1 is SGHRS, CDR2 YFSETQ, per germline. This CDR3 is built from 14 residues. The DNA for the CDR3 is TGCGCCAGCAGCTTGTATTATGACTCCAACGAGCAGTACTTC. This translates into CASSLYYDSNEQYF. Complete variable domain (other parts from reference TRBV5-1 and TRBJ2-7): KAGVTQTPRYLIKTRGQQVTLSCSPISGHRSVSWYQQTPGQGLQFLFEYFSETQRNKGNFPGRFSGRQFSNSRSEMNVSTLELGDSALYLCASSLYYDSNEQYFGPGTRLTVT.

V gene TRBV19 combines with J gene TRBJ2-1; 13 nucleotides agree with TRBD2. Germline V lookup: CDR1 LNHDA, CDR2 SQIVND (reference sequence). J gave up 4 bases and V 5 bases, and 5 bases lay outside the gene matches. The CDR3 runs 16 residues. DNA for the CDR3: TGTGCCAGTAGTCCCCGGACTAGCGGGGGTTACAATGAGCAGTTCTTC. Amino acid sequence: CASSPRTSGGYNEQFF.

V and J are TRBV11-2 and TRBJ2-2; D might be TRBD2 (5 bases). The CDR3 is 15 residues long. Germline V lookup: CDR1 SGHAT, CDR2 FQNNGV. Between the trimmed V and J ends, which lost 5 bases and 0 bases, there was a span of 10 bases. For the CDR3, the DNA is TGTGCCAGCAGCCACCGGGGTTCGAACACCGGGGAGCTGTTTTTT. It is translated as CASSHRGSNTGELFF. Full variable domain (outside the CDR3, taken from reference TRBV11-2 and TRBJ2-2): EAGVAQSPRYKIIEKRQSVAFWCNPISGHATLYWYQQILGQGPKLLIQFQNNGVVDDSQLPKDRFSAERLKGVDSTLKIQPAKLEDSAVYLCASSHRGSNTGELFFGEGSRLTVL.

V is TRBV2 and J is TRBJ2-7, with 10 bases aligning to TRBD2. CDR3 length: 13 amino acids. Germline CDR1 is SNHLY and CDR2 is FYNNEI. V lost 5 bases to trimming and J lost 3 bases; unmatched junction nucleotides: 1. The chain's CDR3 is CASSLAGVYEQYF. In DNA form, the CDR3 reads TGTGCCAGCAGTCTAGCGGGGGTCTACGAGCAGTACTTC.

The genes are TRBV10-1 and TRBJ2-5; the D gene is possibly TRBD2 (5 bases). Germline loops: CDR1 WNHNN, CDR2 SYGVQD (reference sequence). The V and J ends lost 4 bases and 1 base respectively, with 10 bases between them. The length of the CDR3 is 14 residues. The CDR3 DNA is TGCGCCAGCAGTGGGCCCGGGATCCAAGAGACCCAGTACTTC. This codes for CASSGPGIQETQYF.

This chain connects TRBV11-3 to TRBJ2-5; TRBD2 matches 8 bases. The CDR3 contains 16 residues. Trimming cost V 5 bases and J 2 bases; bases outside gene matches: 10. Germline lookup yields CDR1 SGHNT and CDR2 YENEEA. DNA for the CDR3: TGTGCCAGCAGCCGGGGGGGACGGAGGTTACAAGAGACCCAGTACTTC. This translates into CASSRGGRRLQETQYF.

V and J are TRBV13 and TRBJ2-7, with 8 bases fitting TRBD1. The CDR3 consists of 19 residues. The V gene end was trimmed by 2 bases and the J gene end by 2 bases; junction bases not matched to a gene: 17. The germline V gene encodes CDR1 PRHDT and CDR2 FYEKMQ (reference sequence). In DNA form, the CDR3 reads TGTGCCAGCAGCTTAAGTAGCGCGAATCCGGGACAGGTCGCCTACGAGCAGTACTTC. As protein: CASSLSSANPGQVAYEQYF.

The chain uses TRBV2 and TRBJ2-3, with TRBD2 matching over 7 bases. The CDR3 has 14 amino acids. V trimming: 6 bases; J trimming: 0 bases; junction bases outside the gene matches: 3. Germline V gene lookup returns CDR1 SNHLY and CDR2 FYNNEI. Here the CDR3 reads CASSMGGSTDTQYF. CDR3 in DNA: TGTGCCAGCAGCATGGGAGGGAGCACAGATACGCAGTATTTT.

The chain carries TRBV7-3 and TRBJ2-1; a possible D gene is TRBD2 (6 bases). V was cut by 5 bases and J by 13 bases, with 21 bases left in between. Per germline, CDR1 SGHTA and CDR2 FQGTGA. The CDR3 runs 14 residues. The DNA of the CDR3 is TGTGCCAGCAGCCCTGGCGGGCGGGACGACGGCCAGTTCTTC. It yields the protein CASSPGGRDDGQFF. Drawing the rest from reference TRBV7-3 and TRBJ2-1, the complete variable domain is GAGVSQTPSNKVTEKGKYVELRCDPISGHTALYWYRQSLGQGPEFLIYFQGTGAADDSGLPNDRFFAVRPEGSVSTLKIQRTERGDSAVYLCASSPGGRDDGQFFGPGTRLTVL.

The chain links TRBV11-1 to TRBJ1-1, with 8 bases aligning to TRBD1. Germline V CDR1 and CDR2: SGHAT, FQDESV (reference sequence). The CDR3 is made up of 18 amino acids. V dropped 0 bases and J dropped 1; count of bases not matched to a gene: 10. This CDR3 is CASSLAFGRGQGNTEAFF. CDR3 bases: TGTGCCAGCAGCTTAGCGTTTGGCAGGGGGCAAGGGAACACTGAAGCTTTCTTT.

The chain combines TRBV6-5 with TRBJ2-7; 9 bases fit TRBD1. The CDR3 loop spans 16 amino acids. CDR1 is MNHEY, CDR2 SVGAGI, per germline. The V segment lost 0 bases and the J segment 0 bases; nucleotides outside the gene matches: 3. CDR3 protein: CASSYSGDRVSYEQYF. The DNA of the CDR3 is TGTGCCAGCAGTTACTCGGGGGACAGGGTCTCCTACGAGCAGTACTTC.

This sequence joins TRBV6-5 and TRBJ2-1, with TRBD2 matching 7 bases. From germline, CDR1 is MNHEY and CDR2 SVGAGI. The ends lost 6 bases at V and 3 bases at J; junction bases unmatched: 2. The CDR3 length is 13 residues. The CDR3 coding sequence is TGTGCCAGCAGCGGGGACTACTACAATGAGCAGTTCTTC. It encodes CASSGDYYNEQFF.

As for this clone: At one end the junction does not follow the germline gene, possibly because of a read error. V and J are TRBV5-8 and TRBJ2-7; TRBD1 agrees at 7 bases. Germline CDR1 is SGHTS and CDR2 is YDEGEE. The CDR3 consists of 13 residues. CDR3 DNA: TGTGCCAGCAGCGGAGGACAGGCCTACGGGCAGTACTTC. This sequence encodes CASSGGQAYGQYF.

V and J are TRBV19 and TRBJ1-4, with D perhaps matching TRBD1 (6 bases). The V gene's germline CDR1 is LNHDA and CDR2 SQIVND (reference sequence). Deletions cut 4 bases from V and 11 bases from J, with 17 bases between. This CDR3 spans 14 amino acids. The CDR3 DNA reads as TGTGCCAGTAGTACAACAGGGTTATATGGGAAACTGTTTTTT. Translation: CASSTTGLYGKLFF.

The chain links TRBV2 to TRBJ1-5; D remains unclear. Germline assignment: CDR1 SNHLY and CDR2 FYNNEI. This CDR3 spans 13 amino acids. Trimming cost V 8 bases and J 0 bases, with 8 bases left between them. CDR3 protein: CASARDSNQPQHF. Written as DNA, the CDR3 is TGTGCCAGCGCGCGGGATAGCAATCAGCCCCAGCATTTT.

J is TRBJ1-6 and V is TRBV6-1, with D tentatively TRBD1 (5 bases). CDR1 and CDR2 from the germline V gene are MNHNS and SASEGT. The ends were cut back, 6 bases at V and 8 bases at J, with 17 bases in the middle. This CDR3 spans 15 amino acids. The CDR3 DNA sequence: TGTGCCAGCAGGTGGGCAGGGTGGTCGGATTCACCCCTCCACTTT. It codes for CASRWAGWSDSPLHF.

The V and J genes are TRBV7-9 and TRBJ2-1, with 9 positions matching TRBD1. J gave up 9 bases and V 5 bases, and 5 bases lay outside the gene matches. Per germline, CDR1 SEHNR and CDR2 FQNEAQ (reference sequence). The CDR3 length is 13 residues. CDR3 in DNA: TGTGCCAGCAGCCGGGGACAGGGACTTGAGCAGTTCTTC. Translated: CASSRGQGLEQFF.

The V call is TRBV27, the J call TRBJ1-6; unclear D gene. Germline V gene sequence: CDR1 MNHEY, CDR2 SMNVEV (reference sequence). The CDR3 is made up of 15 amino acids. Trimming pared 6 bases from V and 7 bases from J, leaving 16 bases between. The CDR3 loop is CASSLLGNFNSPLHF. The CDR3 nucleotides read TGTGCCAGCAGCCTCCTCGGGAATTTCAATTCACCCCTCCACTTT.

The rearrangement joins TRBV5-1 to TRBJ2-3, with D unclear. Germline V CDR1 and CDR2: SGHRS, YFSETQ. There are 15 residues in the CDR3. V was cut by 2 bases and J by 0 bases, with 10 bases left in between. CDR3 DNA: TGCGCCAGCAGCTTAGAAGAGCCTAGCACAGATACGCAGTATTTT. Protein: CASSLEEPSTDTQYF.

The chain has TRBV7-9 and TRBJ2-1, with D possibly matching TRBD1 (5 bases). The CDR3 runs 14 residues. Germline V lookup: CDR1 SEHNR, CDR2 FQNEAQ (reference sequence). The V gene lost 4 bases and the J gene lost 7 bases, with 14 bases spanning the gap. Written as DNA, the CDR3 is TGTGCCAGCAGCTCCTTCAGGGCCGGAAATGAGCAGTTCTTC. Its translation is CASSSFRAGNEQFF.

The chain is built from TRBV30 and TRBJ2-3, with no clear D. The V gene's germline CDR1 is GTSNPN and CDR2 SVGIG (reference sequence). V lost 2 bases and J lost 0, with 6 bases in between. The CDR3 contains 13 residues. This CDR3 is CAWSFTSTDTQYF. The CDR3 bases are TGTGCCTGGAGTTTCACTAGCACAGATACGCAGTATTTT.

The CDR3 reads CASSVARAPLAALSYNEQFF. Written as DNA, the CDR3 is TGTGCCAGCAGCGTAGCTAGGGCCCCACTAGCGGCCCTCTCCTACAATGAGCAGTTCTTC. The chain has TRBV9 and TRBJ2-1; 8 bases agree with TRBD2. Germline V gene data show CDR1 as SGDLS and CDR2 as YYNGEE. CDR3 length: 20 residues. With 0 bases clipped from V and 0 bases from J, the junction kept 14 bases outside the gene matches.

The V gene is TRBV2, the J gene TRBJ1-2, with D perhaps TRBD1 (5 bases). The CDR3 contains 13 residues. The germline V gene has CDR1 SNHLY and CDR2 FYNNEI. Trimming pared 7 bases from V and 2 bases from J, leaving 11 bases between. The CDR3 loop is CASTDSGNYGYTF. Written as DNA, the CDR3 is TGTGCCAGCACCGACTCAGGGAACTATGGCTACACCTTC.